These 8 T cell receptor beta chains were all obtained from the same sample, sequenced in a study of shared clonotypes between healthy human individuals. The assay was immunoSEQ multiplex PCR, and TCRdb's table has in-frame clones only and misses some. Here the sample spans over 400,000 clones, 90% to 97% being singletons. Sample: naive CD4+ T cells sorted from blood. Subset denoted: CD45RA+ positively selected. These receptors came from a woman aged 25 to 39 in good health.

This clone showed up just a few times. One end of the junction fails to match germline, which may point to a read error. The chain carries TRBV28 and TRBJ1-3; D is ambiguous. The CDR3 consists of 14 residues. CDR1 and CDR2 from the germline V gene are MDHEN and SYDVKM. The CDR3 coding sequence is TGTGCCAGCAGTGAAGGACCCTTAAAGACGCTATGCGATTTT. Translation gives CASSEGPLKTLCDF.

The V gene is TRBV2, the J gene TRBJ2-5; D gene unclear. The CDR3 runs 12 residues. V was clipped by 3 bases and J by 4 bases, with 6 bases between them. The germline CDR1 and CDR2 sequences are SNHLY and FYNNEI. The CDR3 is CASSEAGETQYF. DNA for the CDR3: TGTGCCAGCAGTGAGGCCGGAGAGACCCAGTACTTC. Based on the CDR3 plus reference TRBV2 and TRBJ2-5, the full variable domain is EPEVTQTPSHQVTQMGQEVILRCVPISNHLYFYWYRQILGQKVEFLVSFYNNEISEKSEIFDDQFSVERPDGSNFTLKIRSTKLEDSAMYFCASSEAGETQYFGPGTRLLVL.

This chain links TRBV27 with TRBJ2-5; a possible D gene is TRBD2 (6 bases). Germline assignment: CDR1 MNHEY and CDR2 SMNVEV (reference sequence). The ends were cut back, 8 bases at V and 5 bases at J, with 12 bases in the middle. This CDR3 comprises 12 residues. The CDR3 coding sequence is TGTGCCAGCGGGCGGGAAGGGGAGACCCAGTACTTC. Translation gives CASGREGETQYF.

The chain combines TRBV7-3 with TRBJ2-6; TRBD1 matches at 7 bases. CDR1 and CDR2 from the germline V gene are SGHTA and FQGTGA. V shed 6 bases, J shed 4 bases, and the junction held 9 bases outside the gene matches. CDR3 length equals 16 residues. In nucleotides, the CDR3 is TGTGCCAGCAGTTTTAATACAGGGGCCGGGGCCAACGTCCTGACTTTC. Translated, it gives CASSFNTGAGANVLTF. Together with reference TRBV7-3 and TRBJ2-6, the CDR3 gives the full variable domain: GAGVSQTPSNKVTEKGKYVELRCDPISGHTALYWYRQSLGQGPEFLIYFQGTGAADDSGLPNDRFFAVRPEGSVSTLKIQRTERGDSAVYLCASSFNTGAGANVLTFGAGSRLTVL.

V usage is TRBV9 and J usage is TRBJ1-1; D not certain. The CDR3 consists of 14 residues. V was pared by 0 bases and J by 6 bases, with 12 bases between. Germline CDR1 and CDR2: SGDLS and YYNGEE. CDR3 sequence: CASSVDLEVSEAFF. The CDR3 nucleotides read TGTGCCAGCAGCGTAGATTTGGAGGTTTCTGAAGCTTTCTTT. Full variable domain (rest looked up from reference TRBV9 and TRBJ1-1): DSGVTQTPKHLITATGQRVTLRCSPRSGDLSVYWYQQSLDQGLQFLIQYYNGEERAKGNILERFSAQQFPDLHSELNLSSLELGDSALYFCASSVDLEVSEAFFGQGTRLTVV.

The table lists this clone with a count of one. The V call is TRBV2, the J call TRBJ2-1, with TRBD1 as a possible D gene (6 bases). CDR3 length equals 13 residues. CDR1 and CDR2 from the germline V gene are SNHLY and FYNNEI. Trimming cost V 7 bases and J 5 bases, with 12 bases left between them. The CDR3 DNA reads as TGTGCCAGCAATGGACAGCTACACAATGAGCAGTTCTTC. Protein product: CASNGQLHNEQFF.

The chain recombines TRBV6-6 with TRBJ2-2, with 12 bases that match TRBD1. The CDR3 sequence is 16 residues long. Germline CDR1 MNHNY, CDR2 SVGAGI (reference sequence). V lost 4 bases and J lost 7; bases outside the gene matches: 7. CDR3 sequence: CASSWGQGAKGGELFF. The CDR3 coding sequence is TGTGCCAGCAGTTGGGGACAGGGGGCTAAGGGCGGGGAGCTGTTTTTT.

The chain is built from TRBV13 and TRBJ2-5, with D tentatively TRBD1 (6 bases). CDR3 size: 14 residues. Germline CDR1 is PRHDT and CDR2 is FYEKMQ (reference sequence). V gave up 6 bases and J gave up 5 bases, with 16 bases separating them. The CDR3 region is CASRSGTFPETQYF. CDR3 in DNA: TGTGCCAGCAGATCCGGGACATTCCCCGAGACCCAGTACTTC.